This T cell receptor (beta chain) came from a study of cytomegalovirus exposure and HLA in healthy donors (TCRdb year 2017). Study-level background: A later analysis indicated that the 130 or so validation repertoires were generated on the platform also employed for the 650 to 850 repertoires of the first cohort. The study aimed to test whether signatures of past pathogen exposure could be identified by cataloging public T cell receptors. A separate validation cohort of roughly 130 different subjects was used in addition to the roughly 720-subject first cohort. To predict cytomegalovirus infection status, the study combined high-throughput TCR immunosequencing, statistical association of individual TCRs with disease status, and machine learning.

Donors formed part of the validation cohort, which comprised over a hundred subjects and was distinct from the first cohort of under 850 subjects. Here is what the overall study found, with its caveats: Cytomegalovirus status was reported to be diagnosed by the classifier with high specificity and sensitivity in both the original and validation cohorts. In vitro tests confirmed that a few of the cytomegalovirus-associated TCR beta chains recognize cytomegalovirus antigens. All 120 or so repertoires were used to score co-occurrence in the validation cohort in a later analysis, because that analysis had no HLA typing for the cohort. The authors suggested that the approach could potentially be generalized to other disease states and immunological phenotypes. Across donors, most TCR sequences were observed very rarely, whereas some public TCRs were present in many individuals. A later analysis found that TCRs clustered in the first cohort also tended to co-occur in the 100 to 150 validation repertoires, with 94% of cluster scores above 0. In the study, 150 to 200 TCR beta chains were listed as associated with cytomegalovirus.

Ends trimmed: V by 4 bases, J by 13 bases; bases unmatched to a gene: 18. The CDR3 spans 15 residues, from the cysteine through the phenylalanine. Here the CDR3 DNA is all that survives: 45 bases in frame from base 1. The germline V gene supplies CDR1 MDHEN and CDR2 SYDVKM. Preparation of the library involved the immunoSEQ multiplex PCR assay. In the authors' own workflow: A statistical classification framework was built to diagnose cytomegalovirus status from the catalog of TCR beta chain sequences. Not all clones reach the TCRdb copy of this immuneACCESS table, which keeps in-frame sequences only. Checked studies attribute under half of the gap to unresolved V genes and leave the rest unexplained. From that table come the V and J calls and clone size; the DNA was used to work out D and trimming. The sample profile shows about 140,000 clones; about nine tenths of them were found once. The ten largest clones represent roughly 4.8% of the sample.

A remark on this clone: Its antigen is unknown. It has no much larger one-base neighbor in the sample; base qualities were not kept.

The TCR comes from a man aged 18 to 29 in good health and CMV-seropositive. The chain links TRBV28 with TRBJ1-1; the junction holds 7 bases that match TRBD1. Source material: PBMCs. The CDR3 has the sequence CASSYSTGLTLRVFF. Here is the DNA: TGTGCCAGCAGTTACTCGACAGGGTTGACACTGAGGGTTTTCTTT.